A single sample gave rise to the 26 T cell receptor beta chains below, sequenced in a study of low-dose radiotherapy and immunotherapy resistance in tumors. Time point described: before trial treatment. TRAV- and TRBV-specific primers were used for first-strand cDNA, which covered alpha and beta chains. Amplification, which lasted 15 to 20 PCR cycles, used a constant-region primer and V-primer adapter to amplify TCRs. TCRdb fed the reads into MiXCR, producing one record per CDR3 protein. The table has some 60,000 distinct CDR3 sequences, about 30% seen once. The specimen was PBMCs, collected before treatment. These receptors all come from a male donor with rectosigmoid adenocarcinoma.

This clonotype showed up many times. This rearrangement joins TRBV30 to TRBJ1-1; D is unresolved. CDR1 GTSNPN and CDR2 SVGIG come from the germline V gene (reference sequence). This CDR3 is built from 12 residues. V was clipped by 5 bases and J by 1 base, with 8 bases between them. CDR3 bases: TGTGCCTGGGCTTGGGAGAACACTGAAGCTTTCTTT. Its protein is CAWAWENTEAFF.

This clonotype was detected many times. The V and J genes are TRBV21-1 and TRBJ1-1; TRBD1 is taken as the D call from the table, unchecked against the DNA. TRBV21-1 is termed a pseudogene. This CDR3 comprises 14 residues. The CDR3, as DNA: TGTGCCAGCAGCAACGAGACAGCGAACACTGAAGCTTTCTTT. Encoded protein: CASSNETANTEAFF.

For this clonotype: Just one base apart from a much larger clone, this may be a read error. J is TRBJ2-5 and V is TRBV12-2; TRBD2 was called by the table and not checked on the DNA. TRBV12-2 is listed as a pseudogene. This CDR3 has 20 amino acids. The CDR3 is CASSLRLKAVHKLAEETQYF. In DNA form, the CDR3 reads TGTGCCAGCAGCTTAAGGCTTAAGGCTGTTCACAAACTAGCGGAAGAGACCCAGTACTTC.

With respect to this clonotype: With only one base between it and a far larger clone, this is likely a read error. This sequence joins TRBV27 and TRBJ2-5; 8 bases fit TRBD1. Unmatched junction bases numbered 9, after V lost 1 base and J lost 2 bases. CDR3 length: 17 amino acids. Germline loops: CDR1 MNHEY, CDR2 SMNVEV (reference sequence). CDR3 coding DNA: TGTGCCAGCAGTTTATTGGGCAGGGGGCCTGAGCAAGAGACCCAGTACTTC. Its protein product is CASSLLGRGPEQETQYF.

With regard to this clonotype: The likely explanation is a read error, given a far larger clone one base away. The V and J genes are TRBV13 and TRBJ2-1; 13 positions agree with TRBD2. Germline CDR1 and CDR2: PRHDT and FYEKMQ (reference sequence). The CDR3 has 19 residues. The V and J ends lost 5 bases and 3 bases, in that order; junction bases with no gene match: 13. DNA for the CDR3: TGTGCCAGCAGCATAAGGACTAGCGGGGGAACCCTTCACTACAATGAGCAGTTCTTC. This translates into CASSIRTSGGTLHYNEQFF.

This clonotype was seen more than once but under ten times. The chain combines TRBV6-2 or TRBV6-3 with TRBJ2-1; D is unresolved. V was shortened by 6 bases and J by 6 bases, with 18 bases between the two germline ends. Per germline, CDR1 MNHEY and CDR2 SVGEGT. CDR3 length: 15 residues. As DNA, the CDR3 is TGTGCCAGCAGCCCTGATGCCTCAACTATCAATGAGCAGTTCTTC. Translation: CASSPDASTINEQFF.

This clonotype has ten or more counts. The chain links TRBV29-1 to TRBJ2-6; D is uncertain. The V and J ends lost 1 base and 4 bases respectively, with 11 bases between them. Germline-derived CDR1 and CDR2 are SQVTM and ANQGSEA. The CDR3 sequence is 15 residues long. The CDR3 region is CSVEAKIGGANVLTF. The CDR3 DNA sequence: TGCAGCGTTGAAGCCAAAATCGGAGGGGCCAACGTCCTGACTTTC.

This clonotype has at least ten counts. The genes are TRBV15 and TRBJ2-3; 9 bases line up with TRBD1. The CDR3 runs to 18 residues. V was pared by 1 base and J by 4 bases, with 12 bases of the junction left unmatched. The germline V gene encodes CDR1 LNHNV and CDR2 YYDKDF (reference sequence). CDR3 nucleotide sequence: TGTGCCACCAGCAGAGGGATCCCCACAGGGGGCGCGGCAGATACGCAGTATTTT. It yields the protein CATSRGIPTGGAADTQYF. The whole variable domain, remainder taken from reference TRBV15 and TRBJ2-3, is DAMVIQNPRYQVTQFGKPVTLSCSQTLNHNVMYWYQQKSSQAPKLLFHYYDKDFNNEADTPDNFQSRRPNTSFCFLDIRSPGLGDTAMYLCATSRGIPTGGAADTQYFGPGTRLTVL.

A word on this clonotype: Since a far larger clone is one base different, this is likely a read error. This rearrangement joins TRBV28 to TRBJ2-1, with D perhaps TRBD1 or TRBD2 (5 bases each). Looked up from germline, CDR1 is MDHEN and CDR2 is SYDVKM. The CDR3 loop spans 14 amino acids. V lost 9 bases, J lost 10 bases, and 22 bases lay in between. The chain's CDR3 is CASKVGTSRNEQFF. CDR3 DNA sequence: TGTGCCAGTAAGGTCGGGACCTCCAGGAACGAGCAGTTCTTC.

CDR3 bases: TGTGCCAGCAGCTTTGAAGGGGCCACCTACGAGCAGTACTTC. Translating gives CASSFEGATYEQYF. This chain joins TRBV7-8 and TRBJ2-7, with D possibly TRBD1 on 5 matching bases. CDR3 length: 14 amino acids. The ends were cut back, 3 bases at V and 2 bases at J, with 11 bases in the middle. CDR1 SGHVS and CDR2 FQNEAQ come from the germline V gene.

A few counts support this clonotype. The chain couples TRBV6-1 to TRBJ2-1; 12 bases agree with TRBD1. Germline loops: CDR1 MNHNS, CDR2 SASEGT. The CDR3 is 16 amino acids. Trimming at V came to 3 bases and at J to 6 bases, leaving 6 bases not matched to a gene. CDR3 sequence: CASSETGTGGFNEQFF. The CDR3 nucleotides read TGTGCCAGCAGTGAGACTGGGACAGGGGGCTTCAATGAGCAGTTCTTC.

In this sample, this clonotype turned up a few times. This chain uses TRBV28 with TRBJ1-6; D is unclear. V shed 4 bases and J shed 10 bases, with 14 bases lying between them. The germline gives CDR1 MDHEN, CDR2 SYDVKM. This CDR3 has 14 residues. CDR3 loop: CASSSPERASPLHF. Here the CDR3 DNA reads TGTGCCAGCAGTTCCCCGGAGAGGGCCTCACCCCTCCACTTT. Combining the CDR3 with reference TRBV28 and TRBJ1-6 gives the whole variable domain DVKVTQSSRYLVKRTGEKVFLECVQDMDHENMFWYRQDPGLGLRLIYFSYDVKMKEKGDIPEGYSVSREKKERFSLILESASTNQTSMYLCASSSPERASPLHFGNGTRLTVT.

Comments on this clonotype: The likely explanation is a read error, given a far larger clone one base away. The chain recombines TRBV4-2 with TRBJ1-2; 7 bases agree with TRBD1. The CDR3 is 16 residues long. Per the germline V gene, CDR1 is LGHNA and CDR2 is YNFKEQ. Here the CDR3 DNA reads TGTACCAGCAGTTTCCTTGCGGGACAGAGGGGCTATGGCTACACCTTC. This translates into CTSSFLAGQRGYGYTF.

In this sample, this clonotype turned up many times. The V and J genes are TRBV20-1 and TRBJ1-4; D might be TRBD1 (5 bases). Trimming took off 5 bases at V and 8 bases at J, with 18 bases between the two ends. The V gene's germline CDR1 is DFQATT and CDR2 SNEGSKA (reference sequence). The CDR3 covers 14 residues. This CDR3 is CSALLPGPVEKLFF. The CDR3 DNA is TGCAGTGCTCTCCTCCCGGGACCCGTGGAAAAACTGTTTTTT.

A note on this clonotype: A far bigger clonotype differs at one base, so this is likely a read error. The chain employs TRBV11-2 and TRBJ2-7; maybe TRBD2 (5 bases). V dropped 6 bases and J dropped 7 bases, with 16 bases sitting between them. CDR1 and CDR2 (germline): SGHAT, FQNNGV. The CDR3 extends over 13 amino acids. The CDR3 sequence: CASSGTRSNEQYF. The CDR3 DNA sequence: TGTGCCAGCAGTGGAACTAGAAGCAATGAGCAGTACTTC. Full variable domain (remainder filled in from reference TRBV11-2 and TRBJ2-7): EAGVAQSPRYKIIEKRQSVAFWCNPISGHATLYWYQQILGQGPKLLIQFQNNGVVDDSQLPKDRFSAERLKGVDSTLKIQPAKLEDSAVYLCASSGTRSNEQYFGPGTRLTVT.

Ten or more counts support this clonotype. The chain recombines TRBV5-6 with TRBJ2-7; D is undetermined. This CDR3 spans 13 amino acids. CDR1 is SGHDT and CDR2 is YYEEEE in the germline V gene. V shed 0 bases and J shed 9 bases, with 13 bases lying between them. CDR3 region: CASSLALYEMQYF. CDR3 bases: TGTGCCAGCAGCTTGGCCTTGTACGAAATGCAGTACTTC.

With respect to this clonotype: A far larger clone is one nucleotide away, so this likely arose from a read error. The J gene is TRBJ2-4, the V gene TRBV6-8; D may match TRBD1 or TRBD2 (5 bases each). The V gene lost 5 bases and the J gene lost 7 bases, with 15 bases spanning the gap. CDR3 length: 14 amino acids. Germline CDR1 MNHGY, CDR2 SAAAGT. CDR3 region: CASSAGTVGNIQYF. DNA for the CDR3: TGTGCCAGCAGTGCAGGGACGGTGGGGAACATTCAGTACTTC.

Many counts were recorded for this clonotype. The chain couples TRBV6-2 or TRBV6-3 to TRBJ2-1, with TRBD2 matching 12 bases. The CDR3 is 16 residues long. Germline V gene sequence: CDR1 MNHEY, CDR2 SVGEGT. V lost 4 bases to trimming and J lost 2 bases; unmatched junction nucleotides: 3. This chain's CDR3 is CASSWWTSGTYNEQFF. Here the CDR3 DNA reads TGTGCCAGCAGTTGGTGGACTAGCGGGACCTACAATGAGCAGTTCTTC.

This clonotype was picked up many times. The rearrangement joins TRBV7-8 to TRBJ2-7; D unclear. The CDR3 contains 12 residues. Trimming shortened V by 5 bases and J by 7 bases, and 12 bases separated the two germline ends. Per germline, CDR1 SGHVS and CDR2 FQNEAQ. The CDR3 is CASSRGTGEQYF. The CDR3 DNA sequence: TGTGCCAGCAGCCGTGGAACTGGGGAGCAGTACTTC. Supplemented by reference TRBV7-8 and TRBJ2-7, the full variable domain reads GAGVSQSPRYKVAKRGQDVALRCDPISGHVSLFWYQQALGQGPEFLTYFQNEAQLDKSGLPSDRFFAERPEGSVSTLKIQRTQQEDSAVYLCASSRGTGEQYFGPGTRLTVT.

The sample holds many counts of this clonotype. The chain has TRBV20-1 and TRBJ1-2; D ambiguous. Germline V lookup: CDR1 DFQATT, CDR2 SNEGSKA (reference sequence). V shed 4 bases and J shed 9 bases, with 12 bases lying between them. CDR3 length: 11 residues. CDR3: CSAKFDNRYTF. CDR3 coding DNA: TGCAGTGCTAAATTCGACAACCGCTACACCTTC.

In its sample, this clonotype was seen many times. This rearrangement joins TRBV28 to TRBJ1-2; weak D call: TRBD1 (6 bases). The ends were cut back, 6 bases at V and 7 bases at J, with 21 bases in the middle. Germline values: CDR1 MDHEN, CDR2 SYDVKM. This CDR3 comprises 15 residues. The CDR3 here is CASRTGTLTRGGYTF. CDR3 DNA sequence: TGTGCCAGCAGGACCGGGACACTAACTAGGGGTGGCTACACCTTC.

This clonotype occurred many times. The V and J genes are TRBV20-1 and TRBJ2-2; perhaps TRBD1 as D (5 bases). Trimming removed 6 bases from V and 3 bases from J, with 11 bases in between. CDR3 length equals 13 residues. Germline CDR1 is DFQATT and CDR2 is SNEGSKA (reference sequence). The CDR3 DNA sequence: TGCAGTGCGAGGACACCTTACACCGGGGAGCTGTTTTTT. Translating it yields CSARTPYTGELFF.

This clonotype was detected ten times or more. This chain joins TRBV18 and TRBJ1-6, with 8 bases fitting TRBD1. This CDR3 has 17 amino acids. The V gene's germline CDR1 is KGHSH and CDR2 LQKENI. Losses at the gene ends were 4 bases for V and 3 bases for J; bases not matched to a gene: 8. CDR3 residues: CASSLRDRSIYNSPLHF. In DNA form, the CDR3 reads TGTGCCAGCTCACTCCGGGACAGGAGCATCTATAATTCACCCCTCCACTTT.

This clonotype was seen only once. The chain recombines TRBV11-2 with TRBJ2-1; 7 bases line up with TRBD2. Per germline, CDR1 SGHAT and CDR2 FQNNGV. V was clipped by 7 bases and J by 1 base; unmatched bases: 10. The CDR3 runs 16 residues. The CDR3 spells CASNAPVGRSYNEQFF. DNA of the CDR3: TGTGCCAGCAACGCGCCGGTCGGGAGGTCCTACAATGAGCAGTTCTTC.

The sample holds many counts of this clonotype. The chain joins TRBV10-3 to TRBJ2-5; D is perhaps TRBD1 or TRBD2 (8 bases each). The CDR3 runs 22 residues. CDR1 and CDR2 from the germline V gene are ENHRY and SYGVKD. The V end lost 6 bases, the J end lost 4 bases, and 39 bases lay between the germline ends. The CDR3 region is CAISSDREYDRGSGAFRETQYF. CDR3 bases: TGTGCCATCAGCTCGGACAGGGAGTATGATCGAGGTAGCGGGGCCTTTAGAGAGACCCAGTACTTC.

The chain carries TRBV4-3 and TRBJ2-1; D unclear. The CDR3 spans 15 residues. V dropped 0 bases and J dropped 0 bases, with 6 bases sitting between them. Germline V gives CDR1 LGHNA, CDR2 YSLEER. The CDR3 DNA is TGCGCCAGCAGCCAAGAGGAGAGCTCCTACAATGAGCAGTTCTTC. Translation: CASSQEESSYNEQFF.